Sequencing of this T cell receptor (beta chain) was carried out in a study of T cell changes during pregnancy in multiple sclerosis (dated by TCRdb to 2018 to 2020). For the wider study: The study examined how the T cell repertoire changed over the course of pregnancy in women with multiple sclerosis.

Regarding this clone: There is no known antigen for this receptor. No much larger clone is present one base from it, and per-base qualities are unavailable.

The CDR1 and CDR2 encoded by the germline V gene are SGHRS and YFSETQ. V drops 4 bases and J drops 2 bases, leaving 17 bases in between. Reading from cysteine to phenylalanine, the CDR3 counts 16 amino acids. Just CDR3 DNA is preserved here, 48 bases in frame from base 1. The library relied on the immunoSEQ multiplex PCR assay. This is the immuneACCESS table as TCRdb keeps it, with only in-frame sequences that have V and J called. A part of the clones is gone; compared with another copy, unresolved V genes explain less than half, and the rest is unexplained. Recorded for this sample are some 57,000 clones; more than 80% of them occurred a single time. Of the sample, about 0.49% is held by the ten largest clones.

The source was CD4+ T cells from peripheral blood mononuclear cells, collected after pregnancy. The clonotype comes from a female donor in good health, enrolled as a control in a pregnancy study. The chain links TRBV5-1 with TRBJ2-3; TRBD2 might be the D gene, on 7 matching bases. The nucleotide sequence reads as follows: TGCGCCAGCAGCCCGAGGGGCGGGGGCACCACAGATACGCAGTATTTT. Translated, this is CASSPRGGGTTDTQYF.